This T cell receptor beta chain stems from a study of metastatic and nonmetastatic thyroid tumors. Study summary: From malignant and benign thyroid patients, repertoires in blood and in tumor or nodule tissue were compared.

TCRdb called clones again from the PCR reads with MiXCR. The sample includes some 13,000 clones, around 20% seen only once; the top ten take 13% to 15%. There are 15 residues in the CDR3. Germline CDR1 MNHEY, CDR2 SVGAGI. Deletions cut 2 bases from V and 5 bases from J, with 16 bases between. Every patient was untreated before thyroid surgery. Sample share makes this clone medium-sized. The V and J genes are TRBV6-5 and TRBJ2-7; D possibly uses TRBD1 or TRBD2 (5 bases each). This TCR derives from a female donor with papillary thyroid cancer or a benign thyroid nodule (not recorded which). Some clones in this sample may be carry-over from other donors' samples. Material: adjacent normal tissue. The CDR3 loop reads CASSYIGLRGDEQYF. Here the CDR3 DNA reads TGTGCCAGCAGTTACATTGGCCTAAGAGGGGACGAGCAGTACTTC.